Listed here is a single TCR beta chain. Its antigen is currently unknown. This table comes from immunoSEQ multiplex PCR, and its TCRdb copy is limited to in-frame clones, with some not included. This sample yields around 140,000 clones, of which about 91% are seen a single time; approximately 3.6% belongs to the top ten. These data are taken from a study of T cell responses to AZD1222 COVID-19 vaccine. The length of the CDR3 is 15 residues. The V gene's germline CDR1 is LNHDA and CDR2 SQIVND (reference sequence). V gave up 4 bases and J gave up 4 bases; unmatched junction bases: 4. Study conclusions and caveats: The sample set comprised mostly white British donors with more females, and clonal diversity was possibly underestimated.

The J gene is TRBJ2-5, the V gene TRBV19, with 12 bases lining up with TRBD2. Source: peripheral blood, taken 28 days after the second AZD1222 dose. The origin of this receptor is an adult who received the AZD1222 COVID-19 vaccine. CDR3 residues: CASSTSGRGGETQYF. CDR3 bases: TGTGCCAGTAGTACTAGCGGGAGGGGGGGAGAGACCCAGTACTTC.